Listed below are T cell receptor beta chains from one sample, sequenced in a study of naive and memory T cell subsets. TCRdb re-called the 5' RACE reads through MiXCR, storing one row per CDR3 protein. The sample includes tens of thousands of distinct CDR3 sequences, about 4.8% of them seen just once. These receptors originate from a female donor in good health. CDR3s include the opening cysteine and the closing phenylalanine or tryptophan. The D gene is left open where the match is weak. Clone size is shown for a subset of rows, as once, few, many or a class of expanded clone.

size	J	V	D	DNA	CDR3
-	TRBJ2-5	TRBV19	TRBD2	TGTGCCAGTAACCCATCAGCGGGAGTCGATGAGACCCAGTACTTC	CASNPSAGVDETQYF
many	TRBJ2-7	TRBV3-1	TRBD2	TGTGCCAGCAGCCGCACCGGGACTAGCGGGAATGAGCAGTACTTC	CASSRTGTSGNEQYF
-	TRBJ2-5	TRBV14	-	TGTGCCAGCAGCCAAGCCCGGGTGGGGAACCAAGAGACCCAGTACTTC	CASSQARVGNQETQYF
many	TRBJ2-7	TRBV21-1	-	TGTGCCAGCAGCAAACAGGTGCAGGGCTCCTACGAGCAGTACTTC	CASSKQVQGSYEQYF
few	TRBJ2-7	TRBV5-1	-	TGCGCCAGCAGCTTGGAACCCACCGGAAACTACGAGCAGTACTTC	CASSLEPTGNYEQYF
many	TRBJ2-5	TRBV25-1	-	TGTGCCAGCAGTGACTGGGTGAGGGGTCAAGAGACCCAGTACTTC	CASSDWVRGQETQYF
few	TRBJ2-7	TRBV7-9	-	TGTGCCAGCAGCCCGATATCCCCCTGGTGGGAGCAGTACTTC	CASSPISPWWEQYF
many	TRBJ2-7	TRBV5-1	TRBD1	TGCGCCAGCAGCTTGGACAGGGGGCCCTACGAGCAGTACTTC	CASSLDRGPYEQYF
many	TRBJ1-1	TRBV28	TRBD1	TGTGCCAGCAGTTCCCAGGGGGCGGCGGTCCGAGCTTTCTTT	CASSSQGAAVRAFF
many	TRBJ2-2	TRBV7-2	-	TGTGCCAGCAGCTTAGCCGGCCTACGGGAGAGGACCGGGGAGCTGTTTTTT	CASSLAGLRERTGELFF
medium-sized	TRBJ1-1	TRBV3-1	TRBD1	TGTGCCAGCAGCCCGAGGACAGGGGGCACTGAAGCTTTCTTT	CASSPRTGGTEAFF
many	TRBJ2-7	TRBV28	-	TGTGCCAGCAGTTTACCCCCGGGGGTCGAGCAGTACTTC	CASSLPPGVEQYF
many	TRBJ2-3	TRBV25-1	-	TGTGCCAGCAGTGTCCTCGAGGGGGGTTCGGATACGCAGTATTTT	CASSVLEGGSDTQYF
many	TRBJ1-1	TRBV3-1	-	TGTGCCAGCAGCCAAGTTTTGAACACTGAAGCTTTCTTT	CASSQVLNTEAFF
many	TRBJ2-1	TRBV18	-	TGTGCCAGCTCACCATCATCGAAGAATGAGCAGTTCTTC	CASSPSSKNEQFF
many	TRBJ2-5	TRBV28	-	TGTGCCAGCAGTTTAGGACCCCAAGAGACCCAGTACTTC	CASSLGPQETQYF
many	TRBJ2-3	TRBV29-1	-	TGCAGCGTTGGCGGCGGACTACACACAGATACGCAGTATTTT	CSVGGGLHTDTQYF
many	TRBJ2-2	TRBV6-4	TRBD1	TGTGCCAGCCGGGACAGGGGAGACACCGGGGAGCTGTTTTTT	CASRDRGDTGELFF
many	TRBJ1-1	TRBV20-1	-	TGCAGCTTCTCTCGGGAGGGGACTGAAGCTTTCTTT	CSFSREGTEAFF
few	TRBJ2-5	TRBV18	-	TGTGCCAGCTCACTCCGGAGCACCCAAGAGACCCAGTACTTC	CASSLRSTQETQYF